This TCR beta chain was sequenced in a study of control samples from healthy donors and cancer patients. This clone was found once. Trimming cost V 0 bases and J 2 bases, with 11 bases left between them. The CDR3 length is 15 residues. The germline V gene has CDR1 MNHEY and CDR2 SVGEGT. TCRdb's copy holds only in-frame clones and misses some; the assay was immunoSEQ multiplex PCR. Here the sample spans roughly 120,000 clones, 88% being singletons. This clonotype originated in a man in his forties in good health. J is TRBJ2-7 and V is TRBV6-2 or TRBV6-3; tentatively, D is TRBD2 (6 bases). The sample consisted of blood. The CDR3 reads CASSYSSGGPYEQYF. The CDR3 bases are TGTGCCAGCAGTTACTCCTCTGGAGGGCCCTACGAGCAGTACTTC.